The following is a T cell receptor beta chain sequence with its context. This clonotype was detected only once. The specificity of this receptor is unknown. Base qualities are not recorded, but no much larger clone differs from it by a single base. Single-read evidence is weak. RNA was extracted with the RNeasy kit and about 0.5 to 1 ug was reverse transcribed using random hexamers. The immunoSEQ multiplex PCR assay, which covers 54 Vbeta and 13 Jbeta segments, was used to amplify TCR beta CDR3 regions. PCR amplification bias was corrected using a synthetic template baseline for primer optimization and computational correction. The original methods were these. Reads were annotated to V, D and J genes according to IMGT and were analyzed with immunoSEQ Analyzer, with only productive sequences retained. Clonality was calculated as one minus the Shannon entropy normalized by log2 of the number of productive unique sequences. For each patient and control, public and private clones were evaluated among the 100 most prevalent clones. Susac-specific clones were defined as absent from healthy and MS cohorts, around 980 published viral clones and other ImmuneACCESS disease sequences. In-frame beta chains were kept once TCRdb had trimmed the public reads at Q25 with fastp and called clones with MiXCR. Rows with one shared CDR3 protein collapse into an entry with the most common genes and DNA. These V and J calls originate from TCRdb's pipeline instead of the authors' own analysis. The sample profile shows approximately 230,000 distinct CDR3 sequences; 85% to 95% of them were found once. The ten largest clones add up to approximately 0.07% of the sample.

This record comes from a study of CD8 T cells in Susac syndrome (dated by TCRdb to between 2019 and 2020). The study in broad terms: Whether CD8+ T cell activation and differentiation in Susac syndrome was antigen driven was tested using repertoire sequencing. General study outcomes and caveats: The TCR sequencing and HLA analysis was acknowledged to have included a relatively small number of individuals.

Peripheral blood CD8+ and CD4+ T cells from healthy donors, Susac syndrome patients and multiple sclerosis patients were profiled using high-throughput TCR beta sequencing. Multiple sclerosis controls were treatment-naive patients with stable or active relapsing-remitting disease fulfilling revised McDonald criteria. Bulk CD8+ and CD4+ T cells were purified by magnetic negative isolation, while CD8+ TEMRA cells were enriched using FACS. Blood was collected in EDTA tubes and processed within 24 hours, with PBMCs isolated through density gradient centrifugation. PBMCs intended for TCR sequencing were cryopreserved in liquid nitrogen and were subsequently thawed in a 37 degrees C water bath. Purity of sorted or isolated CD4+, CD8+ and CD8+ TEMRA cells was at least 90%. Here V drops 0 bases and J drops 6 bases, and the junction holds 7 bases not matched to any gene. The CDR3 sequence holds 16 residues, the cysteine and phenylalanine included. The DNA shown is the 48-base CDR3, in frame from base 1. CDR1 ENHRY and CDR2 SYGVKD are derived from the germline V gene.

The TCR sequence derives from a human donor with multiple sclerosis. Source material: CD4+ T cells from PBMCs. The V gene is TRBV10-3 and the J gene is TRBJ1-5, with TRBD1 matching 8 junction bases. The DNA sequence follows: TGTGCCATCAGTGAGTCAGGCAGGGGGCCGGGTCAGCCCCAGCATTTT. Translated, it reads CAISESGRGPGQPQHF.